The TCR beta chain described here comes from a study of blood T cell repertoires in COVID-19. As for the study in general: Some COVID-19 samples were acute and others convalescent; all came from the United States, Italy and Spain. Sources were T cells, B-cell-depleted T cells, or PBMCs; the material itself was cDNA or gDNA.

The CDR3 runs 15 residues. V dropped 2 bases and J dropped 3; count of bases not matched to a gene: 3. Germline CDR1 SGHRS, CDR2 YFSETQ. In the original workflow: Cell counts per sample came from amplifying reference gene primers. Produced via immunoSEQ multiplex PCR; TCRdb's table is partial and in-frame only. That table furnishes V, J and clone size, whereas the DNA furnished D and trimming. The table has 65,000 or so clones, approximately 84% seen once. Material for sequencing was peripheral blood. The chain is built from TRBV5-1 and TRBJ1-4, with 8 bases identical to TRBD1. This receptor was obtained from a man in his 60s with acute or convalescent COVID-19. The CDR3 nucleotides read TGCGCCAGCAGCTTAATGGGACAGGCTAATGAAAAACTGTTTTTT. This encodes CASSLMGQANEKLFF.